One and the same sample provided the 10 T cell receptor beta chains below, sequenced in a study of shared clonotypes between healthy human individuals. Assay: immunoSEQ multiplex PCR; the TCRdb copy retains only in-frame clones and omits some. The top ten hold 0.3% to 0.35% of the sample, which has about 580,000 clones, roughly 98% seen once. Naive CD8 cells lacked CD45RO and underwent positive selection for CCR7, leaving out terminally differentiated effector memory CD45RA+ cells. The sample was naive CD8+ T cells sorted from blood. Receptors were obtained from a man younger than 45 in good health.

The chain has TRBV6-5 and TRBJ2-7; tentatively, D is TRBD1 (6 bases). Germline V gene data show CDR1 as MNHEY and CDR2 as SVGAGI. Trimming took 2 bases from V and 5 from J, leaving 10 bases between them. CDR3 length: 13 amino acids. The CDR3 loop reads CASSYTGLDEQYF. In DNA, the CDR3 is TGTGCCAGCAGTTACACAGGGTTGGACGAGCAGTACTTC.

V is TRBV7-9 and J is TRBJ2-1, with D perhaps TRBD1 (6 bases). Germline CDR1 and CDR2: SEHNR and FQNEAQ (reference sequence). The CDR3 covers 15 residues. Trimming took 6 bases from V and 5 from J, leaving 17 bases between them. CDR3 loop: CASRTQGTGNNEQFF. DNA of the CDR3: TGTGCCAGCAGGACACAGGGTACTGGGAACAATGAGCAGTTCTTC. Variable domain in full (rest from reference TRBV7-9 and TRBJ2-1): DTGVSQNPRHKITKRGQNVTFRCDPISEHNRLYWYRQTLGQGPEFLTYFQNEAQLEKSRLLSDRFSAERPKGSFSTLEIQRTEQGDSAMYLCASRTQGTGNNEQFFGPGTRLTVL.

The J gene is TRBJ2-1, the V gene TRBV4-1, with 7 bases matching TRBD1. CDR1 MGHRA and CDR2 YSYEKL come from the germline V gene. This CDR3 contains 15 residues. The trim removed 1 base at V and 4 bases at J, leaving 4 bases unmatched. CDR3 sequence: CASSQGDSLYNEQFF. As DNA, the CDR3 is TGCGCCAGCAGCCAAGGGGACAGCCTTTACAATGAGCAGTTCTTC.

Here the CDR3 reads CSVEGYGRGVPEAFF. The CDR3 DNA is TGCAGCGTTGAGGGTTACGGCCGCGGGGTTCCTGAAGCTTTCTTT. V and J are TRBV29-1 and TRBJ1-1; D gene ambiguous. Germline V gene lookup returns CDR1 SQVTM and CDR2 ANQGSEA. V lost 3 bases and J 6 bases, leaving 20 bases between the germline ends. The CDR3 is 15 residues long.

The chain carries TRBV15 and TRBJ2-7, with D unresolved. CDR1 is LNHNV, CDR2 YYDKDF, per germline (reference sequence). Trimming left V 3 bases short and J 9 bases short, with 12 bases between. The CDR3 contains 12 residues. The CDR3, as DNA: TGTGCCACCAGCAGTTCGGGCGATAGGCAGTACTTC. Translating gives CATSSSGDRQYF.

The CDR3 region has the DNA TGTGCCAGCACTACTCATGTCAGCACAGATACGCAGTATTTT. Translated, it gives CASTTHVSTDTQYF. V usage is TRBV27 and J usage is TRBJ2-3; D call uncertain. V was pared by 7 bases and J by 0 bases, with 11 bases between. CDR1 MNHEY and CDR2 SMNVEV come from the germline V gene (reference sequence). The CDR3 spans 14 residues.

The chain combines TRBV7-9 with TRBJ2-1; 7 bases agree with TRBD2. Germline-derived CDR1 and CDR2 are SEHNR and FQNEAQ (reference sequence). The J segment lost 9 bases and the V segment lost 0 bases, leaving 14 bases of the junction unmatched. This CDR3 has 17 amino acids. As DNA, the CDR3 is TGTGCCAGCAGCTTAGCAACTGTGGGAGGGCCTTGGGGTGAGCAGTTCTTC. Translating it yields CASSLATVGGPWGEQFF.

The genes are TRBV2 and TRBJ2-5; D is possibly TRBD2 (5 bases). This CDR3 contains 12 residues. Per germline, CDR1 SNHLY and CDR2 FYNNEI. V lost 4 bases and J 5 bases, leaving 8 bases between the germline ends. The CDR3 bases are TGTGCCAGCAGTGGGAGGCGTGAGACCCAGTACTTC. Amino acids: CASSGRRETQYF.

Here the CDR3 DNA reads TGTGCCAGCAGCCTATTGAGGGGGGAGAGTGGCAATCAGCCCCAGCATTTT. This translates into CASSLLRGESGNQPQHF. V usage is TRBV2 and J usage is TRBJ1-5; possible D gene TRBD1, 6 bases. The germline V gene encodes CDR1 SNHLY and CDR2 FYNNEI. This CDR3 region has 17 residues. V gave up 6 bases and J gave up 2 bases, with 20 bases separating them.

The chain uses TRBV29-1 and TRBJ2-7; D call uncertain. This CDR3 spans 13 amino acids. CDR1 and CDR2 (germline): SQVTM, ANQGSEA. Trimming cost V 4 bases and J 0 bases, with 10 bases left between them. CDR3 region: CSVGFSSSYEQYF. DNA of the CDR3: TGCAGCGTTGGCTTTTCGAGCTCCTACGAGCAGTACTTC.